These 8 T cell receptor beta chains originate from one sample sequenced in a study of blood T cell repertoires in COVID-19. The data were produced by immunoSEQ multiplex PCR, yet TCRdb's version contains in-frame clones alone and is incomplete. The sample lists around 210,000 clones; more than 80% were seen once. Sequencing was done on a sample of PBMCs or T cells enriched from blood (not recorded which). The receptors shown here come from a young woman who had recovered from COVID-19.

The V and J genes are TRBV2 and TRBJ1-5; D not certain. The germline gives CDR1 SNHLY, CDR2 FYNNEI. The CDR3 runs 13 residues. Trimming shortened V by 4 bases and J by 5 bases, and 9 bases separated the two germline ends. The CDR3 protein is CASSGGEDQPQHF. CDR3 nucleotide sequence: TGTGCCAGCAGTGGGGGAGAAGATCAGCCCCAGCATTTT.

The rearrangement joins TRBV30 to TRBJ2-7; 10 bases line up with TRBD1. The germline CDR1 and CDR2 sequences are GTSNPN and SVGIG (reference sequence). The CDR3 is made up of 12 amino acids. J was trimmed by 2 bases and V by 7 bases; bases with no gene match: 2. The CDR3 region has the DNA TGTGCCTCCGGGACAGGGGCCTACGAGCAGTACTTC. Translating gives CASGTGAYEQYF. The variable domain in full, completed from reference TRBV30 and TRBJ2-7, reads SQTIHQWPATLVQPVGSPLSLECTVEGTSNPNLYWYRQAAGRGLQLLFYSVGIGQISSEVPQNLSASRPQDRQFILSSKKLLLSDSGFYLCASGTGAYEQYFGPGTRLTVT.

The rearrangement uses TRBV7-9 and TRBJ1-5, with a tentative D call TRBD1 (5 bases). CDR1 SEHNR and CDR2 FQNEAQ come from the germline V gene (reference sequence). V was pared by 5 bases and J by 0 bases, with 14 bases between. The CDR3 runs to 16 residues. The CDR3 DNA is TGTGCCAGCAGCCTGAAAACAGGATATAGCAATCAGCCCCAGCATTTT. Protein product: CASSLKTGYSNQPQHF.

This clone has just one count. The gene calls are TRBV6-5 and TRBJ1-1; D is ambiguous. The CDR3 is 12 amino acids. CDR1 is MNHEY, CDR2 SVGAGI, per germline. Trimming stripped 4 bases from V and 3 bases from J, with 6 bases between. In nucleotides, the CDR3 is TGTGCCAGCAGTTTGTCGTACACTGAAGCTTTCTTT. Its protein product is CASSLSYTEAFF.

This clone was counted a single time. V gene TRBV27 combines with J gene TRBJ1-5, with D possibly matching TRBD1 (6 bases). The CDR3 spans 14 residues. The ends were cut back, 5 bases at V and 2 bases at J, with 10 bases in the middle. Germline CDR1 reads MNHEY; CDR2 reads SMNVEV (reference sequence). The CDR3 DNA reads TGTGCCAGCAGTCCCTGGACAGGCAATCAGCCCCAGCATTTT. It codes for CASSPWTGNQPQHF.

This rearrangement joins TRBV11-2 to TRBJ2-3, with D possibly being TRBD1 (7 bases). V was pared by 4 bases and J by 2 bases, with 10 bases between. Germline V gene sequence: CDR1 SGHAT, CDR2 FQNNGV. CDR3 size: 14 residues. The CDR3 region is CASSSRGVTDTQYF. The CDR3 DNA is TGTGCCAGCAGCTCCAGGGGGGTCACAGATACGCAGTATTTT.

The gene calls are TRBV18 and TRBJ1-1; a weak D match, TRBD1 (6 bases). CDR1 is KGHSH and CDR2 is LQKENI in the germline V gene. This CDR3 is built from 15 residues. Trimming took 6 bases from V and 0 from J, leaving 14 bases between them. The CDR3 region has the DNA TGTGCCAGCTCCCCCTCGGACAGCATGAACACTGAAGCTTTCTTT. It is translated as CASSPSDSMNTEAFF.

The chain is built from TRBV9 and TRBJ2-2; TRBD2 might be the D (6 bases). Germline V lookup: CDR1 SGDLS, CDR2 YYNGEE. Trimming removed 0 bases at V and 1 base at J, with 10 bases between. This CDR3 contains 16 residues. CDR3 sequence reads: CASSVGTSRNTGELFF. The CDR3 DNA reads as TGTGCCAGCAGCGTAGGTACTAGCAGGAACACCGGGGAGCTGTTTTTT. The full variable domain, completed using reference TRBV9 and TRBJ2-2, is DSGVTQTPKHLITATGQRVTLRCSPRSGDLSVYWYQQSLDQGLQFLIQYYNGEERAKGNILERFSAQQFPDLHSELNLSSLELGDSALYFCASSVGTSRNTGELFFGEGSRLTVL.